This record looks at one T cell receptor beta chain sequence and its context. Method: immunoSEQ multiplex PCR; TCRdb's copy keeps in-frame clones and lacks some. The sample lists about 200,000 clones, 85% to 90% occurring once. The sample comes from a study of cytomegalovirus exposure and HLA in healthy donors. The origin of this receptor is a woman aged 18-30 years in good health and CMV-seronegative. Sample: PBMCs.

For the CDR3, the DNA is TGTGCCAGCAGTACCCAAAGGGGGTTTAGCACAGATACGCAGTATTTT. Its translation is CASSTQRGFSTDTQYF. The rearrangement links TRBV2 to TRBJ2-3, with D possibly TRBD1 on 6 matching bases. The CDR3 spans 16 residues. CDR1 and CDR2 from the germline V gene are SNHLY and FYNNEI. Trimming pared 5 bases from V and 0 bases from J, leaving 15 bases between.